The 32 T cell receptor beta chains reported below all come from one sample, sequenced in a study of TIL therapy for anti-PD-1-resistant metastatic lung cancer. This sample's time point: pre-treatment sample, taken before nivolumab and TIL therapy. This was the immunoSEQ v3 assay. TCRdb's copy holds only in-frame clones and misses some; the assay was immunoSEQ multiplex PCR. Of 50,000 to 70,000 clones listed, 75% to 85% were seen once; the top ten hold roughly 3%. The sample was blood, taken at baseline. These receptors originate from a person aged 25-85 years with non-small cell lung cancer.

This clone was recorded a few times. The V and J genes are TRBV28 and TRBJ2-5, with D tentatively TRBD1 or TRBD2 (5 bases each). This CDR3 region has 14 residues. Germline lookup yields CDR1 MDHEN and CDR2 SYDVKM. Trimming left V 7 bases short and J 5 bases short, with 17 bases between. This CDR3 reads CASTPVTEGETQYF. The DNA for the CDR3 is TGTGCCAGCACCCCGGTGACAGAGGGGGAGACCCAGTACTTC.

This clone is labeled as medium-sized (0.01 to 0.1%). The chain links TRBV5-1 to TRBJ2-7, with D unclear. The V gene's germline CDR1 is SGHRS and CDR2 YFSETQ. V dropped 1 base and J dropped 5 bases, with 13 bases sitting between them. The CDR3 has 14 residues. The CDR3 region is CASSLSGPWDEQYF. The CDR3, as DNA: TGCGCCAGCAGCTTGTCTGGGCCCTGGGACGAGCAGTACTTC.

The chain joins TRBV18 to TRBJ1-1, with 11 bases aligning to TRBD1. The germline V gene encodes CDR1 KGHSH and CDR2 LQKENI. With 0 bases clipped from V and 4 bases from J, the junction kept 7 bases outside the gene matches. The CDR3 contains 17 residues. The chain's CDR3 is CASSPPGTGGRSTEAFF. CDR3 bases: TGTGCCAGCTCACCACCGGGGACAGGGGGTAGGAGCACTGAAGCTTTCTTT.

The rearrangement links TRBV7-2 to TRBJ2-3; D is uncertain. V was pared by 5 bases and J by 2 bases, with 11 bases between. Germline V lookup: CDR1 SGHTA, CDR2 FQGNSA. The CDR3 consists of 14 residues. CDR3 coding DNA: TGTGCCAGCAGCCCTGGCCTGATCACAGATACGCAGTATTTT. Residues: CASSPGLITDTQYF.

This chain uses TRBV19 with TRBJ2-2; a possible D gene is TRBD1 (5 bases). With 7 bases removed from V and 0 bases from J, the gap between germline ends came to 12 bases. The CDR3 consists of 15 residues. Germline-derived CDR1 and CDR2 are LNHDA and SQIVND (reference sequence). CDR3 in amino acids: CASTLAGSNTGELFF. The DNA for the CDR3 is TGTGCCAGTACCTTGGCAGGGTCGAACACCGGGGAGCTGTTTTTT.

This clone was observed once. This chain uses TRBV30 with TRBJ2-5; TRBD2 matches 13 bases. With V trimmed by 1 base and J by 9 bases, 11 bases remained unmatched. CDR3 length: 16 residues. The germline V gene encodes CDR1 GTSNPN and CDR2 SVGIG (reference sequence). The CDR3 region is CAWSGKGLAGEGAQYF. CDR3 coding DNA: TGTGCCTGGAGTGGCAAAGGACTAGCGGGAGAGGGGGCCCAGTACTTC.

The gene calls are TRBV5-1 and TRBJ1-1; tentative D call: TRBD1 (6 bases). Trimming cost V 4 bases and J 0 bases, with 22 bases left between them. This CDR3 contains 18 residues. Per germline, CDR1 SGHRS and CDR2 YFSETQ. The CDR3 region has the DNA TGCGCCAGCAGCCTGCGGGCGAGGTCAAGGGGGGTGAACACTGAAGCTTTCTTT. Translation gives CASSLRARSRGVNTEAFF.

This rearrangement joins TRBV9 to TRBJ2-3; 10 nucleotides agree with TRBD2. This CDR3 has 14 residues. From germline, CDR1 is SGDLS and CDR2 YYNGEE. Trimming at V came to 4 bases and at J to 5 bases, leaving 4 bases not matched to a gene. In nucleotides, the CDR3 is TGTGCCAGCAGCAGGACTAGCGGTGGAGATACGCAGTATTTT. This codes for CASSRTSGGDTQYF.

CDR3 residues: CASSLATGMYEQYF. The CDR3 DNA sequence: TGTGCCAGCAGCTTAGCGACGGGAATGTACGAGCAGTACTTC. The chain uses TRBV7-2 and TRBJ2-7; a possible D gene is TRBD2 (5 bases). Germline values: CDR1 SGHTA, CDR2 FQGNSA. Trimming stripped 0 bases from V and 4 bases from J, with 10 bases between. The CDR3 spans 14 residues.

The chain links TRBV19 to TRBJ2-1, with a tentative D call TRBD1 (6 bases). Trimming took 7 bases from V and 2 from J, leaving 15 bases between them. The germline gives CDR1 LNHDA, CDR2 SQIVND (reference sequence). The CDR3 spans 15 residues. CDR3: CASKDGQQPYNEQFF. In nucleotides, the CDR3 is TGTGCCAGTAAGGATGGACAGCAACCCTACAATGAGCAGTTCTTC.

The gene calls are TRBV6-6 and TRBJ1-5; no definite D call. CDR3 size: 14 residues. Germline CDR1 reads MNHNY; CDR2 reads SVGAGI (reference sequence). V gave up 5 bases and J gave up 1 base, with 9 bases separating them. The CDR3 DNA follows: TGTGCCAGCAGTGAGGTTGGGAGCAATCAGCCCCAGCATTTT. Protein: CASSEVGSNQPQHF.

This chain links TRBV29-1 with TRBJ2-1, with 10 bases aligning to TRBD1. The CDR3 is made up of 15 amino acids. CDR1 and CDR2 from the germline V gene are SQVTM and ANQGSEA. V gave up 2 bases and J gave up 8 bases; unmatched junction bases: 9. CDR3 in amino acids: CSVERDRGTFDEQFF. The CDR3 DNA reads as TGCAGCGTTGAAAGGGACAGGGGCACTTTCGATGAGCAGTTCTTC.

The rearrangement links TRBV4-2 to TRBJ1-3, with 7 positions matching TRBD1. J was trimmed by 2 bases and V by 4 bases; bases with no gene match: 8. The CDR3 loop spans 16 amino acids. The germline gives CDR1 LGHNA, CDR2 YNFKEQ. The DNA of the CDR3 is TGTGCCAGCAGCCGAGAAAGAACAGGGGCTGGAAACACCATATATTTT. Translation gives CASSRERTGAGNTIYF.

The genes are TRBV19 and TRBJ1-1; 9 positions agree with TRBD1. The V gene end was trimmed by 6 bases and the J gene end by 8 bases; junction bases not matched to a gene: 4. Germline loops: CDR1 LNHDA, CDR2 SQIVND (reference sequence). This CDR3 has 12 amino acids. CDR3 bases: TGTGCCAGTAGAACAGGGGGCGCGGAAGCTTTCTTT. It codes for CASRTGGAEAFF.

The gene calls are TRBV4-1 and TRBJ2-7; TRBD1 aligns across 10 bases. This CDR3 region has 15 residues. Unmatched junction bases numbered 3, after V lost 2 bases and J lost 2 bases. CDR1 is MGHRA, CDR2 YSYEKL, per germline. CDR3: CASSQTGTGAYEQYF. The CDR3 region has the DNA TGCGCCAGCAGCCAAACCGGGACAGGGGCCTACGAGCAGTACTTC.

The chain uses TRBV7-9 and TRBJ2-5, with D tentatively TRBD1 (5 bases). V was pared by 6 bases and J by 4 bases, with 12 bases between. Germline values: CDR1 SEHNR, CDR2 FQNEAQ (reference sequence). The CDR3 is 13 residues long. The CDR3 DNA reads as TGTGCCAGCAGATTGACAGAGCCAGAGACCCAGTACTTC. Amino acid sequence: CASRLTEPETQYF. Full variable domain (rest looked up from reference TRBV7-9 and TRBJ2-5): DTGVSQNPRHKITKRGQNVTFRCDPISEHNRLYWYRQTLGQGPEFLTYFQNEAQLEKSRLLSDRFSAERPKGSFSTLEIQRTEQGDSAMYLCASRLTEPETQYFGPGTRLLVL.

This chain uses TRBV28 with TRBJ2-5, with TRBD1 matching 8 bases. The CDR3 loop spans 14 amino acids. The V segment lost 8 bases and the J segment 5 bases; nucleotides outside the gene matches: 10. Germline V gives CDR1 MDHEN, CDR2 SYDVKM. The CDR3 DNA sequence: TGTGCCAGCCGGGGGAACAGGGGGTGGGAGACCCAGTACTTC. Encoded protein: CASRGNRGWETQYF.

The chain recombines TRBV7-3 with TRBJ2-1; no firm D call. CDR1 and CDR2 (germline): SGHTA, FQGTGA. The CDR3 covers 15 residues. Trimming removed 5 bases from V and 7 bases from J, with 18 bases in between. CDR3 sequence reads: CASSPVRNPQNEQFF. The CDR3, as DNA: TGTGCCAGCAGCCCTGTCAGGAATCCCCAAAATGAGCAGTTCTTC.

V gene TRBV7-9 combines with J gene TRBJ2-7; the D call may be TRBD1 or TRBD2 (5 bases each). V was clipped by 5 bases and J by 7 bases, with 15 bases between them. The CDR3 runs 13 residues. Germline CDR1 and CDR2: SEHNR and FQNEAQ (reference sequence). In nucleotides, the CDR3 is TGTGCCAGCAGCCCCCGGGGACGTGGGGAGCAGTACTTC. Translated: CASSPRGRGEQYF.

The chain uses TRBV18 and TRBJ2-5, with 9 positions matching TRBD1. The CDR3 loop spans 16 amino acids. Germline CDR1 reads KGHSH; CDR2 reads LQKENI. Losses at the gene ends were 5 bases for V and 5 bases for J; bases not matched to a gene: 12. This CDR3 is CASSFSTGGSHETQYF. In DNA, the CDR3 is TGTGCCAGCTCATTTTCCACAGGGGGCTCCCACGAGACCCAGTACTTC.

V usage is TRBV14 and J usage is TRBJ2-5; possibly TRBD2 for D (6 bases). The V gene lost 1 base and the J gene lost 1 base, with 22 bases spanning the gap. Germline V CDR1 and CDR2: SGHDN, FVKESK. The CDR3 is made up of 19 amino acids. The CDR3: CASSQGTWRALGAQETQYF. The DNA of the CDR3 is TGTGCCAGCAGCCAAGGGACCTGGAGGGCCCTTGGCGCCCAAGAGACCCAGTACTTC.

The rearrangement joins TRBV19 to TRBJ2-1; no clear D gene. The length of the CDR3 is 13 residues. Trimming left V 2 bases short and J 6 bases short, with 8 bases between. Per germline, CDR1 LNHDA and CDR2 SQIVND (reference sequence). This chain's CDR3 is CASSITATNEQFF. CDR3 nucleotides: TGTGCCAGTAGTATAACCGCAACCAATGAGCAGTTCTTC.

The chain joins TRBV6-2 or TRBV6-3 to TRBJ1-1; D not certain. The V and J ends lost 0 bases and 0 bases respectively, with 14 bases between them. The CDR3 consists of 17 residues. CDR1 MNHEY and CDR2 SVGEGT come from the germline V gene. The CDR3 reads CASSYSMVRVMNTEAFF. CDR3 nucleotide sequence: TGTGCCAGCAGTTACTCGATGGTCCGGGTCATGAACACTGAAGCTTTCTTT.

This sequence joins TRBV6-5 and TRBJ2-3; D perhaps matches TRBD2 (6 bases). The CDR3 totals 13 residues. The V and J ends lost 6 bases and 0 bases respectively, with 7 bases between them. Germline V gene sequence: CDR1 MNHEY, CDR2 SVGAGI. DNA of the CDR3: TGTGCCAGCAGGCGGGACAGCACAGATACGCAGTATTTT. This encodes CASRRDSTDTQYF.

V gene TRBV15 combines with J gene TRBJ2-7; tentatively, D is TRBD2 (5 bases). CDR1 LNHNV and CDR2 YYDKDF come from the germline V gene (reference sequence). The CDR3 runs 14 residues. V gave up 1 base and J gave up 1 base, with 8 bases separating them. Here the CDR3 DNA reads TGTGCCACCAGCAGAGGAGAGGGATCCTACGAGCAGTACTTC. Protein sequence: CATSRGEGSYEQYF. Supplemented by reference TRBV15 and TRBJ2-7, the full variable domain reads DAMVIQNPRYQVTQFGKPVTLSCSQTLNHNVMYWYQQKSSQAPKLLFHYYDKDFNNEADTPDNFQSRRPNTSFCFLDIRSPGLGDTAMYLCATSRGEGSYEQYFGPGTRLTVT.

The chain links TRBV2 to TRBJ2-2; 8 nucleotides line up with TRBD2. The CDR3 is 15 residues long. Germline V lookup: CDR1 SNHLY, CDR2 FYNNEI. J gave up 3 bases and V 5 bases, and 5 bases lay outside the gene matches. CDR3 DNA: TGTGCCAGCAGTAGACTAGCGAGTGACACCGGGGAGCTGTTTTTT. Translated: CASSRLASDTGELFF.

The gene calls are TRBV27 and TRBJ1-5; TRBD1 might be the D (5 bases). The germline V gene has CDR1 MNHEY and CDR2 SMNVEV (reference sequence). Trimming pared 4 bases from V and 0 bases from J, leaving 10 bases between. The CDR3 length is 15 residues. The DNA for the CDR3 is TGTGCCAGCAGTTCGGAGGGGTATAGCAATCAGCCCCAGCATTTT. Amino acids: CASSSEGYSNQPQHF.

This clone occurred once. The V gene is TRBV4-3, the J gene TRBJ1-2; no clear D gene. The CDR3 has 15 amino acids. CDR1 is LGHNA and CDR2 is YSLEER in the germline V gene. Trimming shortened V by 0 bases and J by 4 bases, and 12 bases separated the two germline ends. CDR3 sequence (DNA): TGCGCCAGCAGCCAAGACCGGAACGGCGCCTATGGCTACACCTTC. Its translation is CASSQDRNGAYGYTF.

The chain links TRBV19 to TRBJ1-6; the D gene is possibly TRBD1 (5 bases). Germline loops: CDR1 LNHDA, CDR2 SQIVND (reference sequence). CDR3 length: 12 residues. V was cut by 9 bases and J by 5 bases, with 8 bases left in between. This CDR3 is CASQGNNSPLHF. The CDR3, as DNA: TGTGCCAGCCAGGGTAATAATTCACCCCTCCACTTT.

V usage is TRBV20-1 and J usage is TRBJ2-2; D is possibly TRBD2 (6 bases). Germline loops: CDR1 DFQATT, CDR2 SNEGSKA (reference sequence). With 3 bases removed from V and 5 bases from J, the gap between germline ends came to 7 bases. CDR3 size: 12 residues. CDR3 nucleotides: TGCAGTGCTAGTGGAGGGACCGGGGAGCTGTTTTTT. Translation: CSASGGTGELFF.

The chain couples TRBV19 to TRBJ2-1; 12 bases are shared with TRBD1. Germline trimming cut 7 bases from V and 6 bases from J; bases unmatched to any gene: 4. CDR3 size: 14 residues. Germline assignment: CDR1 LNHDA and CDR2 SQIVND (reference sequence). CDR3 coding DNA: TGTGCCAGTATGGGGACAGGGGGCTTCAATGAGCAGTTCTTC. Residues: CASMGTGGFNEQFF.

The rearrangement joins TRBV7-9 to TRBJ2-5; D gene uncertain. This CDR3 comprises 16 residues. V dropped 1 base and J dropped 0 bases, with 12 bases sitting between them. Germline lookup yields CDR1 SEHNR and CDR2 FQNEAQ (reference sequence). CDR3 nucleotides: TGTGCCAGCAGCTTAGGGACGCATGAGTACCAAGAGACCCAGTACTTC. Its translation is CASSLGTHEYQETQYF.